A single sample gave rise to the 6 T cell receptor beta chains below, sequenced in a study of blood T cell repertoires in COVID-19. Profiled with immunoSEQ multiplex PCR; TCRdb holds only in-frame clones, not every one. Counted here are some 100,000 clones, about three quarters occurring once; the ten biggest clones make up around 5.9%. Specimen: peripheral blood. The receptors shown here come from a man in his 70s with acute or convalescent COVID-19.

The rearrangement joins TRBV12-3 or TRBV12-4 to TRBJ1-2, with TRBD1 matching 7 bases. V lost 5 bases to trimming and J lost 8 bases; unmatched junction nucleotides: 8. The CDR3 extends over 13 amino acids. CDR3 sequence reads: CASSLGDRGGYTF. The DNA for the CDR3 is TGTGCCAGCAGTCTGGGGGACAGAGGCGGCTACACCTTC.

The V gene is TRBV24-1, the J gene TRBJ2-2; 11 nucleotides align to TRBD2. This CDR3 contains 16 residues. The trim removed 3 bases at V and 7 bases at J, leaving 6 bases unmatched. CDR1 and CDR2 from the germline V gene are KGHDR and SFDVKD. The CDR3 sequence is CATSDPSGRSVGELFF. CDR3 nucleotides: TGTGCCACCAGTGATCCTAGCGGGAGGTCGGTCGGGGAGCTGTTTTTT.

This chain uses TRBV30 with TRBJ2-1; D not certain. There are 15 residues in the CDR3. CDR1 and CDR2 (germline): GTSNPN, SVGIG (reference sequence). Trimming took 1 base from V and 4 from J, leaving 14 bases between them. The CDR3 spells CAWSGVALIYNEQFF. The CDR3 nucleotides read TGTGCCTGGAGTGGTGTGGCACTAATATACAATGAGCAGTTCTTC.

The chain joins TRBV9 to TRBJ1-1, with 9 bases that match TRBD1. The CDR3 totals 14 residues. The germline V gene encodes CDR1 SGDLS and CDR2 YYNGEE. J was trimmed by 3 bases and V by 3 bases; bases with no gene match: 3. This CDR3 is CASSAGQGHTEAFF. The CDR3, as DNA: TGTGCCAGCAGCGCCGGACAGGGGCACACTGAAGCTTTCTTT. Full variable domain (outside the CDR3, taken from reference TRBV9 and TRBJ1-1): DSGVTQTPKHLITATGQRVTLRCSPRSGDLSVYWYQQSLDQGLQFLIQYYNGEERAKGNILERFSAQQFPDLHSELNLSSLELGDSALYFCASSAGQGHTEAFFGQGTRLTVV.

This clone was found a few times. The V gene is TRBV27, the J gene TRBJ2-3, with 11 bases fitting TRBD2. J lost 0 bases, V lost 6 bases, and 5 bases had no gene match. The CDR3 loop spans 16 amino acids. The germline CDR1 and CDR2 sequences are MNHEY and SMNVEV (reference sequence). CDR3 sequence: CASSVSGGASTDTQYF. CDR3 nucleotide sequence: TGTGCCAGCAGCGTTAGCGGGGGGGCGAGCACAGATACGCAGTATTTT.

This clone has a single count. The chain employs TRBV28 and TRBJ1-2; possible D gene TRBD1, 5 bases. This CDR3 is built from 12 residues. V dropped 8 bases and J dropped 3 bases, with 10 bases sitting between them. Germline-derived CDR1 and CDR2 are MDHEN and SYDVKM. The CDR3 spells CASRGIYYGYTF. DNA of the CDR3: TGTGCCAGCCGGGGGATTTACTATGGCTACACCTTC.